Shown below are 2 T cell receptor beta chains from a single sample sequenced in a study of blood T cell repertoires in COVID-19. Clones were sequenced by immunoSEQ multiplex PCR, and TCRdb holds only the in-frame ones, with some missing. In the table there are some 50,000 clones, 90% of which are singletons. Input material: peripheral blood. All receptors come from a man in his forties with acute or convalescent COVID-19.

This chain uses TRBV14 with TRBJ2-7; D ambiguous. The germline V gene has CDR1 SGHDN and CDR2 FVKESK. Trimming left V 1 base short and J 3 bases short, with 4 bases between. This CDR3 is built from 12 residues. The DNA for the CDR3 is TGTGCCAGCAGCCAAGGCGGCTACGAGCAGTACTTC. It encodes CASSQGGYEQYF.

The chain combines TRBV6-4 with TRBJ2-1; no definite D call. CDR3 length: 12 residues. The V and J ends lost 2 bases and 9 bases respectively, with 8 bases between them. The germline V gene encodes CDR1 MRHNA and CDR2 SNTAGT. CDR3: CASSDPPGEQFF. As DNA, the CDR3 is TGTGCCAGCAGTGACCCGCCCGGTGAGCAGTTCTTC.